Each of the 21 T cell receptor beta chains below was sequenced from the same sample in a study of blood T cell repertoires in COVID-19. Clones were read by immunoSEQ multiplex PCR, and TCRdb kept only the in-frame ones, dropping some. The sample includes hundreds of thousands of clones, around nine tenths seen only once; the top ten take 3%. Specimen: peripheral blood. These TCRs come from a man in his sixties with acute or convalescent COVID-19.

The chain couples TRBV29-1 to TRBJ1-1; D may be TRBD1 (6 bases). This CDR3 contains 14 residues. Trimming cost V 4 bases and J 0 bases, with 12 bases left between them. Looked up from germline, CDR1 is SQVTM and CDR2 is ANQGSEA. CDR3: CSVAVRGLNTEAFF. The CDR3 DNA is TGCAGCGTTGCAGTCAGGGGTTTGAACACTGAAGCTTTCTTT.

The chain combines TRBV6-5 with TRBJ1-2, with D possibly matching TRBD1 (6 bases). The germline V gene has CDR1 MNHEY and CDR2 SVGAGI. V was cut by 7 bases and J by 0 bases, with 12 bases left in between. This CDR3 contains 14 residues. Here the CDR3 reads CASTTGSPNYGYTF. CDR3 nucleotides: TGTGCCAGCACCACAGGGTCCCCTAACTATGGCTACACCTTC.

The CDR3, as DNA: TGTGCCAGCAGCCGGATGGTAGCGGGGGGCTACAATGAGCAGTTCTTC. Its translation is CASSRMVAGGYNEQFF. The chain is built from TRBV7-3 and TRBJ2-1; 10 bases agree with TRBD2. V shed 5 bases, J shed 3 bases, and the junction held 7 bases outside the gene matches. The CDR3 runs to 16 residues. Germline values: CDR1 SGHTA, CDR2 FQGTGA.

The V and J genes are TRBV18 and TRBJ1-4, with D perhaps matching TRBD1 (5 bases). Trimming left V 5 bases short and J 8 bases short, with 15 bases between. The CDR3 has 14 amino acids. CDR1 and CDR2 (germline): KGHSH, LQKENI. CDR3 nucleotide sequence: TGTGCCAGCTCAGACCCCGGACAAAGAGAAAAACTGTTTTTT. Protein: CASSDPGQREKLFF.

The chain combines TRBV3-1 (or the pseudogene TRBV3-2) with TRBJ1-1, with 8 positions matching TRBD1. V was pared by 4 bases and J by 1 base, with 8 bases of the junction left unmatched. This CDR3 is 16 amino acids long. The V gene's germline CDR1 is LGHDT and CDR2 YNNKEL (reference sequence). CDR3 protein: CASSPGAGGWNTEAFF. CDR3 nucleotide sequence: TGTGCCAGCAGCCCCGGGGCAGGGGGCTGGAACACTGAAGCTTTCTTT.

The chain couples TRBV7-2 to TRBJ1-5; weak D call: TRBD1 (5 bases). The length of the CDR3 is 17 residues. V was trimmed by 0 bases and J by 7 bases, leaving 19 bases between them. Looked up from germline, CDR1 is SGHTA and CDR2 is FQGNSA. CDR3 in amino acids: CASSLAQGSPSWQPQHF. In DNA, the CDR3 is TGTGCCAGCAGCTTAGCCCAGGGTTCCCCATCTTGGCAGCCCCAGCATTTT. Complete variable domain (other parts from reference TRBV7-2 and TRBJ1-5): GAGVSQSPSNKVTEKGKDVELRCDPISGHTALYWYRQSLGQGLEFLIYFQGNSAPDKSGLPSDRFSAERTGGSVSTLTIQRTQQEDSAVYLCASSLAQGSPSWQPQHFGDGTRLSIL.

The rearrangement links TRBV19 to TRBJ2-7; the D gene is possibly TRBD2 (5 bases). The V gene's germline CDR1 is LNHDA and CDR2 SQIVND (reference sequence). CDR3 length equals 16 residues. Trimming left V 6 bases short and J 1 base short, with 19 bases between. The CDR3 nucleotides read TGTGCCAGTAGCCCCGGGGATATGGGTAGGTCCTACGAGCAGTACTTC. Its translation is CASSPGDMGRSYEQYF. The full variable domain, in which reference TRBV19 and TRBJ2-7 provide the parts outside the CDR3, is DGGITQSPKYLFRKEGQNVTLSCEQNLNHDAMYWYRQDPGQGLRLIYYSQIVNDFQKGDIAEGYSVSREKKESFPLTVTSAQKNPTAFYLCASSPGDMGRSYEQYFGPGTRLTVT.

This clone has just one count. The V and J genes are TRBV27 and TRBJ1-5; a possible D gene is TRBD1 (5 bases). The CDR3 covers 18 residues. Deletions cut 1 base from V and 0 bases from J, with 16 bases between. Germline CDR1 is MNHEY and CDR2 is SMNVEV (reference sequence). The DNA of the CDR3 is TGTGCCAGCAGTTTATTTGGGAGGGGCGCACCTAGCAATCAGCCCCAGCATTTT. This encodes CASSLFGRGAPSNQPQHF.

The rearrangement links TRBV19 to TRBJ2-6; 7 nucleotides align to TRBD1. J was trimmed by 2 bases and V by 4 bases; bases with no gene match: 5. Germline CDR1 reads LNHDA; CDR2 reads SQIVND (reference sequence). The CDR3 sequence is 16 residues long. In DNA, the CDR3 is TGTGCCAGTAGTAGGTCAGGGGGTCCTGGGGCCAACGTCCTGACTTTC. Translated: CASSRSGGPGANVLTF.

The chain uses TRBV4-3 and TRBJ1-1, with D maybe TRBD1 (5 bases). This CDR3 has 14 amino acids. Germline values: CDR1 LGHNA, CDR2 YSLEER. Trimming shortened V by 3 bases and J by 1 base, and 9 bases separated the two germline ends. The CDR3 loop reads CASSQAGGNTEAFF. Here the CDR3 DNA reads TGCGCCAGCAGCCAGGCGGGGGGGAACACTGAAGCTTTCTTT.

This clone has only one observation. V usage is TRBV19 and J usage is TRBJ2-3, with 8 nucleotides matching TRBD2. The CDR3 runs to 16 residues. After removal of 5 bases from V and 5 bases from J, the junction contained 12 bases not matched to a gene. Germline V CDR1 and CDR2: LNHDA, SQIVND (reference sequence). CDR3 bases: TGTGCCAGTAGTCCCCGGGGTAGCGGGGATGGAGATACGCAGTATTTT. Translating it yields CASSPRGSGDGDTQYF.

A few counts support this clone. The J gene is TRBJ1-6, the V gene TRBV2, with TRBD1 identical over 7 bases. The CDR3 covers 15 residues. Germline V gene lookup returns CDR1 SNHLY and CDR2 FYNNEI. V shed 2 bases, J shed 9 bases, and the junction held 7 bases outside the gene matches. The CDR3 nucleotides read TGTGCCAGCAGTGAACTAGGACAGGCGGGTTCACCCCTCCACTTT. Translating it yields CASSELGQAGSPLHF. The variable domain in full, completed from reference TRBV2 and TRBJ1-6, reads EPEVTQTPSHQVTQMGQEVILRCVPISNHLYFYWYRQILGQKVEFLVSFYNNEISEKSEIFDDQFSVERPDGSNFTLKIRSTKLEDSAMYFCASSELGQAGSPLHFGNGTRLTVT.

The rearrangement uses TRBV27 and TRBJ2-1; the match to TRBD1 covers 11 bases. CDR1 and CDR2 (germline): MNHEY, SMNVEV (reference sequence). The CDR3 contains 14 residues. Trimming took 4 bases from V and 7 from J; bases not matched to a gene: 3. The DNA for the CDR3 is TGTGCCAGCAGTTCCGGGACAGGGGGTAATGAGCAGTTCTTC. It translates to CASSSGTGGNEQFF.

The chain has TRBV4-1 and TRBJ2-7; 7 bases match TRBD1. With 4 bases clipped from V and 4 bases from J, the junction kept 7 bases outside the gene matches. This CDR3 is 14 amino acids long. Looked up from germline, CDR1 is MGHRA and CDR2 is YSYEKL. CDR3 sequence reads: CASSLGTDIYEQYF. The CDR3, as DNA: TGCGCCAGCAGCCTCGGGACAGATATTTACGAGCAGTACTTC.

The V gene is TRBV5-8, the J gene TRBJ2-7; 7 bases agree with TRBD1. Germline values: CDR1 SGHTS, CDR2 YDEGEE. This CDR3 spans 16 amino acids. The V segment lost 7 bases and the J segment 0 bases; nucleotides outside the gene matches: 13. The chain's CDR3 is CASFPGTAVFSYEQYF. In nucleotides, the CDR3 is TGTGCCAGCTTCCCTGGGACAGCAGTGTTCTCCTACGAGCAGTACTTC.

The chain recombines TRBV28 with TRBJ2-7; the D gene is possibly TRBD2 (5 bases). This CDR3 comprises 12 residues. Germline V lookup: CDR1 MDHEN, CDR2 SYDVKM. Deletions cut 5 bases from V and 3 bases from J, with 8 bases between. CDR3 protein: CASSARDYEQYF. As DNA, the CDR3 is TGTGCCAGCAGTGCCCGGGACTACGAGCAGTACTTC.

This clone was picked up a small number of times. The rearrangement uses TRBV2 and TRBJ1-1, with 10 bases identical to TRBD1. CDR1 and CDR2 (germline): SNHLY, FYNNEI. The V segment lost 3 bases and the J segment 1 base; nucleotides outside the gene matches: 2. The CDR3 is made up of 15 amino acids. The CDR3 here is CASSDGQGGNTEAFF. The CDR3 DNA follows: TGTGCCAGCAGTGATGGACAGGGGGGGAACACTGAAGCTTTCTTT. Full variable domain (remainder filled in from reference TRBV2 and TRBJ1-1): EPEVTQTPSHQVTQMGQEVILRCVPISNHLYFYWYRQILGQKVEFLVSFYNNEISEKSEIFDDQFSVERPDGSNFTLKIRSTKLEDSAMYFCASSDGQGGNTEAFFGQGTRLTVV.

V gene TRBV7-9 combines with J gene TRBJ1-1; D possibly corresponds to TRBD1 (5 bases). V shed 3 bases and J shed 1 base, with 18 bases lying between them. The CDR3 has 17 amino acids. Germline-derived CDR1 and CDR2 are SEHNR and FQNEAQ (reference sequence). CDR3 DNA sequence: TGTGCCAGCAGCTTTGATCCGCAGGGTTTTCGGAACACTGAAGCTTTCTTT. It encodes CASSFDPQGFRNTEAFF.

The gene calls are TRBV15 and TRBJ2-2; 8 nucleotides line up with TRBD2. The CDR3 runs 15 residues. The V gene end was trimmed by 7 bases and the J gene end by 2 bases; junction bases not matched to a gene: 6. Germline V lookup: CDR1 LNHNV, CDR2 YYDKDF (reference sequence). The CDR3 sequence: CATTPGTRNTGELFF. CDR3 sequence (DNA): TGTGCCACCACTCCCGGGACTAGAAACACCGGGGAGCTGTTTTTT.

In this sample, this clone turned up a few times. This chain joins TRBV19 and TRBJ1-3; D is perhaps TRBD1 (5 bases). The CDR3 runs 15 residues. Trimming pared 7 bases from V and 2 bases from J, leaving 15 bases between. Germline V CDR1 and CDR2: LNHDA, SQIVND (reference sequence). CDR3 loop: CASISRDFAGNTIYF. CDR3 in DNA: TGTGCCAGTATTTCCCGGGACTTCGCTGGAAACACCATATATTTT.

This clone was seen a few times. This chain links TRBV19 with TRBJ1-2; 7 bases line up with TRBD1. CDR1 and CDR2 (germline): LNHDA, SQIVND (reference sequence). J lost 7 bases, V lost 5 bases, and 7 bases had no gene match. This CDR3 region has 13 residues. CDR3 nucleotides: TGTGCCAGTAGTTTCCCGACAGGGTCTGGCTACACCTTC. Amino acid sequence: CASSFPTGSGYTF.